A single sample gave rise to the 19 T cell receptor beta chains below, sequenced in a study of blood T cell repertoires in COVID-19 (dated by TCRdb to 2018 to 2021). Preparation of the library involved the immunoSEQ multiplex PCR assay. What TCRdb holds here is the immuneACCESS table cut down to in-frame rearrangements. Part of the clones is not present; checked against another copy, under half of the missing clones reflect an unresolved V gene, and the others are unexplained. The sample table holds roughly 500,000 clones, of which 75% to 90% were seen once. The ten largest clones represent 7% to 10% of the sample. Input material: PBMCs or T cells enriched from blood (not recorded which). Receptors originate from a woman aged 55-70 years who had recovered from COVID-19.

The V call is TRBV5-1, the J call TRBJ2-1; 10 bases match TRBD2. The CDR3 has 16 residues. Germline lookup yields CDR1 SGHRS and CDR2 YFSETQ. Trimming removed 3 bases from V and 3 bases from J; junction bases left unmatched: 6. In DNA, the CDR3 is TGCGCCAGCAGCTATAGCGGGGGGCCTATCTACAATGAGCAGTTCTTC. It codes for CASSYSGGPIYNEQFF.

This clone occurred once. The CDR3 DNA follows: TGTGCCAGCAGGGCCGACAGCCAAGAGACCCAGTACTTC. Amino acid sequence: CASRADSQETQYF. The V gene is TRBV27, the J gene TRBJ2-5, with D possibly matching TRBD1 (5 bases). This CDR3 comprises 13 residues. V dropped 6 bases and J dropped 1 base, with 9 bases sitting between them. CDR1 and CDR2 (germline): MNHEY, SMNVEV (reference sequence).

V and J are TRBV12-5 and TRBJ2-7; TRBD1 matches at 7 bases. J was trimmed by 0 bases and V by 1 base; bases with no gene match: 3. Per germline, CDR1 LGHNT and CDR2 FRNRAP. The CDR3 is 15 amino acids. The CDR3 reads CASGLAGTASYEQYF. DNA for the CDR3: TGTGCTAGTGGTTTGGCAGGGACAGCCTCCTACGAGCAGTACTTC.

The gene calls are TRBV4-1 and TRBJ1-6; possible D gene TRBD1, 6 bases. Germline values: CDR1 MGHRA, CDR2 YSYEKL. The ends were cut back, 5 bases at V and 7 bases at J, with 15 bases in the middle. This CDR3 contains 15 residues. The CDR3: CASSSRDTENSPLHF. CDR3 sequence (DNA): TGCGCCAGCAGCTCCCGGGACACCGAAAATTCACCCCTCCACTTT.

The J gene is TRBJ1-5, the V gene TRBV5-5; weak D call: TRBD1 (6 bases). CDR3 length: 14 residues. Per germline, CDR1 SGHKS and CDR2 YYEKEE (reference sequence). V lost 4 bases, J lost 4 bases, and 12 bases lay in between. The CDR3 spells CASSRDIGNQPQHF. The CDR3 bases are TGTGCCAGCAGCCGGGACATTGGGAATCAGCCCCAGCATTTT. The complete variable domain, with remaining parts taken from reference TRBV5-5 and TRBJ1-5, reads DAGVTQSPTHLIKTRGQQVTLRCSPISGHKSVSWYQQVLGQGPQFIFQYYEKEERGRGNFPDRFSARQFPNYSSELNVNALLLGDSALYLCASSRDIGNQPQHFGDGTRLSIL.

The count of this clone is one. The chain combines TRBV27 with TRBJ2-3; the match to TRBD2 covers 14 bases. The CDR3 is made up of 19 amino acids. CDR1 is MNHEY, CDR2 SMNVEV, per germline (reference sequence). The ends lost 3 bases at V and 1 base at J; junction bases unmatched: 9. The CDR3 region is CASSFGLAGGPFGTDTQYF. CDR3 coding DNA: TGTGCCAGCAGTTTCGGACTAGCGGGGGGTCCCTTCGGCACAGATACGCAGTATTTT.

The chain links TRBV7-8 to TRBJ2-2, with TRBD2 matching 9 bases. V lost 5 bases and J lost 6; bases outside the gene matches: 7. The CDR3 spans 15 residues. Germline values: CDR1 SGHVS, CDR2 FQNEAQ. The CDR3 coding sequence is TGTGCCAGCAGCAATCCGGGACTAGCAGCCGGGGAGCTGTTTTTT. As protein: CASSNPGLAAGELFF.

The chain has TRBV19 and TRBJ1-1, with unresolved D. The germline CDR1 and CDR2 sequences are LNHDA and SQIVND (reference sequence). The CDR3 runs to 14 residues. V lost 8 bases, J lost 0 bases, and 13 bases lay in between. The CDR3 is CASGRVSLNTEAFF. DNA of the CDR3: TGTGCCAGTGGCCGGGTCAGCTTGAACACTGAAGCTTTCTTT.

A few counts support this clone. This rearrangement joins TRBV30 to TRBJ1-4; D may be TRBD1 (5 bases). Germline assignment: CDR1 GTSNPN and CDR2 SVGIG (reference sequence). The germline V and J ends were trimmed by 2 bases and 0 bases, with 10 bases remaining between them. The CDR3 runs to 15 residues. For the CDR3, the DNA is TGTGCCTGGAGTACCCCAGGGACAACTAATGAAAAACTGTTTTTT. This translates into CAWSTPGTTNEKLFF.

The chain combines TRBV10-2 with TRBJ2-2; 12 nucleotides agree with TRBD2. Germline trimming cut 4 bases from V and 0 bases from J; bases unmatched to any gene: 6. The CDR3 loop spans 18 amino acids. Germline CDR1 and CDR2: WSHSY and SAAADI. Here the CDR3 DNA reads TGCGCCAGCAGTGGAAAGACTAGCGGGGGCCCGAACACCGGGGAGCTGTTTTTT. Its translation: CASSGKTSGGPNTGELFF.

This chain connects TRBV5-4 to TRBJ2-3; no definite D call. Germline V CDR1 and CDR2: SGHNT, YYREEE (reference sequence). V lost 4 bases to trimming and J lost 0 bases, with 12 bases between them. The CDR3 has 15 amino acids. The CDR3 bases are TGTGCCAGCAGCCCTGTGGGCTCGAGCACAGATACGCAGTATTTT. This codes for CASSPVGSSTDTQYF.

The CDR3 nucleotides read TGTGCCAGCAGTTTGGGGAGACAGCAGTACTTC. It codes for CASSLGRQQYF. The chain has TRBV12-3 or TRBV12-4 and TRBJ2-7; a weak D match, TRBD2 (5 bases). This CDR3 is 11 amino acids long. V was pared by 3 bases and J by 8 bases, with 8 bases between.

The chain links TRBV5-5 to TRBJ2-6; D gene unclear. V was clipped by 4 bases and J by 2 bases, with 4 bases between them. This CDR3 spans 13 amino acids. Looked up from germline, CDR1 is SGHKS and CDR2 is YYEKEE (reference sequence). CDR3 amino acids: CASSPAGANVLTF. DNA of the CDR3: TGTGCCAGCAGCCCCGCTGGGGCCAACGTCCTGACTTTC.

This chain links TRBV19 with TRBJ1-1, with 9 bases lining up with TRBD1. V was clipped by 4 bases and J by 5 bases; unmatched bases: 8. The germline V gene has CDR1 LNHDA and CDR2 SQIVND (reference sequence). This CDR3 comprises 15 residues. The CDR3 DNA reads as TGTGCCAGTAGTAAAGAACAGGGGGCGCAAACTGAAGCTTTCTTT. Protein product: CASSKEQGAQTEAFF.

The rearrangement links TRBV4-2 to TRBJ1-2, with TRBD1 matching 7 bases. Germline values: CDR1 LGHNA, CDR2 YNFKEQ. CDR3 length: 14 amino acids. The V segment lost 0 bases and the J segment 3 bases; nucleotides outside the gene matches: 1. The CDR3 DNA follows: TGTGCCAGCAGCCAAGATGACAGGGACTATGGCTACACCTTC. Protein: CASSQDDRDYGYTF.

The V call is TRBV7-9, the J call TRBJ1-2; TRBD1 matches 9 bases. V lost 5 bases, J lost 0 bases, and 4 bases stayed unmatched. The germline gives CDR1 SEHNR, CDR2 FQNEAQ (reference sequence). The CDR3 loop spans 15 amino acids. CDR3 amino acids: CASSPWTGANYGYTF. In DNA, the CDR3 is TGTGCCAGCAGCCCGTGGACAGGGGCTAACTATGGCTACACCTTC.

The CDR3 bases are TGTGCCAGCAGCTCAACGGGGGGGCTGGACACAGATACGCAGTATTTT. It specifies CASSSTGGLDTDTQYF. The rearrangement joins TRBV9 to TRBJ2-3, with 8 bases lining up with TRBD2. There are 16 residues in the CDR3. Germline V gives CDR1 SGDLS, CDR2 YYNGEE. After removal of 4 bases from V and 2 bases from J, the junction contained 9 bases not matched to a gene.

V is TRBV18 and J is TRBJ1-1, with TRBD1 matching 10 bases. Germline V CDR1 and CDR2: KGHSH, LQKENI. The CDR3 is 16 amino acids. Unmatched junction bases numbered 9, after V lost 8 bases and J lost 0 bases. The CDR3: CASAIDRGLLNTEAFF. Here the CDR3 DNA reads TGTGCCAGCGCTATAGACAGGGGGCTATTGAACACTGAAGCTTTCTTT.

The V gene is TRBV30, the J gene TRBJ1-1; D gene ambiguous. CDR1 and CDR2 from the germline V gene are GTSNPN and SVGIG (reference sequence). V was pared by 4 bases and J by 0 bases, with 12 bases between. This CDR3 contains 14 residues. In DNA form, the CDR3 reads TGTGCCTGGAAGTCAGGAACTTTGAACACTGAAGCTTTCTTT. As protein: CAWKSGTLNTEAFF.